Sequencing of this T cell receptor (beta chain) was carried out in a study of OX40 agonist ivuxolimab in advanced cancers. Study in general: The patients' treatment was ivuxolimab, an agonistic anti-OX40 (CD134) antibody. At doses from 0.01 to 10 mg/kg, patients were given intravenous ivuxolimab every 2 weeks. The diagnoses of dose-escalation patients were hepatocellular carcinoma, melanoma, renal cell or head and neck cancer.

Libraries were prepared by immunoSEQ multiplex PCR; TCRdb keeps only in-frame clonotypes and omits some of them. The sample holds about 45,000 clones, approximately 82% seen once. About this clone itself: What it binds is not known.

CDR3 size: 15 residues. Looked up from germline, CDR1 is SEHNR and CDR2 is FQNEAQ (reference sequence). Between the trimmed V and J ends, which lost 4 bases and 1 base, there was a span of 13 bases. Study-wide findings and caveats: Low levels of normalized T-cell clonal expansion also appeared in some nonresponders.

Sequenced material: CD4+ or CD8+ T cells sorted from blood, taken in a trial of the OX40 agonist ivuxolimab. The sequence was collected from an adult with an advanced solid tumor such as melanoma, head and neck, liver or kidney cancer. This rearrangement joins TRBV7-9 to TRBJ1-1; a possible D gene is TRBD1 (5 bases). DNA of the CDR3: TGTGCCAGCAGCTCGCAGGGACGGCAGAACACTGAAGCTTTCTTT. Translation gives CASSSQGRQNTEAFF.